These T cell receptor beta chains were read from a single sample in a study of cytomegalovirus exposure and HLA in healthy donors. Libraries were prepared by immunoSEQ multiplex PCR; TCRdb keeps only in-frame clonotypes and omits some of them. Found here are 72,000 or so clones, just under 75% of them singletons; the top ten hold about 10%. The sample consisted of PBMCs. The receptors here all came from a human donor in good health. CDR3s include the opening cysteine and the closing phenylalanine or tryptophan. D genes are given only for firm matches. Size values are once, few and many counts, or a class for expanded clones, and some rows have none.

abundance,d_gene,v_gene,j_gene,CDR3aa
NA,TRBD1,TRBV30,TRBJ2-7,CACSGTAYEQYF
NA,TRBD1,TRBV27,TRBJ2-7,CASSWDRGYEQYF
NA,TRBD1,TRBV4-1,TRBJ2-5,CASSQEGPTGNQETQYF
once,NA,TRBV30,TRBJ1-3,CAWTVQAGGNTIYF
NA,NA,TRBV5-1,TRBJ1-1,CASSLGLYARDTEAFF
NA,NA,TRBV28,TRBJ2-2,CASSLNGGTGELFF
NA,TRBD1,TRBV7-2,TRBJ1-2,CASSLAQGANGYTF
NA,TRBD1,TRBV6-5,TRBJ2-1,CASSYATGDPNNEQFF
NA,TRBD1,TRBV29-1,TRBJ2-5,CSVAFDRGETQYF
NA,NA,TRBV9,TRBJ1-2,CASSVATGINGYTF
NA,TRBD1,TRBV29-1,TRBJ1-2,CSVTGQGSYGYTF
NA,NA,TRBV18,TRBJ1-2,CASSAGRNYGYTF
few,NA,TRBV27,TRBJ1-5,CASSSGANQPQHF
NA,NA,TRBV19,TRBJ1-4,CASSTTVANEKLFF
NA,TRBD1,TRBV10-3,TRBJ2-7,CAISNTGDISSEQYF
NA,TRBD2,TRBV15,TRBJ2-2,CATSSLEGGLARSGELFF
NA,NA,TRBV19,TRBJ2-6,CASSRVGANVLTF